A selection of T cell receptor beta chains follows, all from one sample in a study of T cell responses to AZD1222 COVID-19 vaccine. Using immunoSEQ multiplex PCR, the repertoire was profiled, and TCRdb retains in-frame clones only, with some absent. The top ten hold approximately 2.8% of the sample, which has 100,000 to 120,000 clones, around 93% seen once. This specimen was peripheral blood, taken 28 days after the second AZD1222 dose. Receptor source: an adult who received the AZD1222 COVID-19 vaccine. Each CDR3 is given with its conserved first and last residue. The D gene is left open where the match is weak. Some rows have no size entry. The others give once, few or many, or a class for an expanded clone.

NA	TRBJ1-2	TRBV3-1/TRBV3-2	NA	TGTGCCAGCAGCCAAGATTTGAATGTCTATGGCTACACCTTC	CASSQDLNVYGYTF
NA	TRBJ2-4	TRBV4-1	NA	TGCGCCAGCAGCCAAGGCTACACAACTGGGGACATTCAGTACTTC	CASSQGYTTGDIQYF
TRBD2	TRBJ2-5	TRBV6-5	NA	TGTGCCACCCGGCTAGCGGGGGGTTCGGAGACCCAGTACTTC	CATRLAGGSETQYF
NA	TRBJ1-2	TRBV2	NA	TGTGCCAGCAGTGAAGAGAGAGCGGTTCGAGGCTACACCTTC	CASSEERAVRGYTF
NA	TRBJ1-1	TRBV5-4	NA	TGTGCCAGCAGCTTGTACGGGAGCACTGAAGCTTTCTTT	CASSLYGSTEAFF
TRBD2	TRBJ2-7	TRBV18	NA	TGTGCCAGCTCCAATAGCGGGAGGGGTAGCGAGCAGTACTTC	CASSNSGRGSEQYF
NA	TRBJ1-3	TRBV30	NA	TGTGCCTGGGTACCGTCACTCCTCCGATTCGGAAACACCATATATTTT	CAWVPSLLRFGNTIYF
NA	TRBJ1-2	TRBV5-6	NA	TGTGCCAGCAGCTTGGGATCCTTAAGGGGCACCTATGGCTACACCTTC	CASSLGSLRGTYGYTF
TRBD2	TRBJ2-7	TRBV6-5	NA	TGTGCCAGCAGGCAGCGGGAGATCACCCACGAGCAGTACTTC	CASRQREITHEQYF
NA	TRBJ1-3	TRBV6-5	NA	TGTGCCAGCAGCCGCGACAGCTCTGGAAACACCATATATTTT	CASSRDSSGNTIYF
TRBD1	TRBJ1-1	TRBV5-1	NA	TGCGCCAGCAGCAATGGACAGGTGAACACTGAAGCTTTCTTT	CASSNGQVNTEAFF
NA	TRBJ2-7	TRBV5-6	NA	TGTGCCAGCAGCGAGGGAGTCCCAAACGAGCAGTACTTC	CASSEGVPNEQYF
NA	TRBJ2-7	TRBV3-1/TRBV3-2	NA	TGTGCCAGCAGCCCTCGAAGGGGGGGCGGGCCCTACGAGCAGTACTTC	CASSPRRGGGPYEQYF
NA	TRBJ2-7	TRBV15	NA	TGTGCCACCAGCAGAGATCGCGACGGGGGGCGCAGCTACGAGCAGTACTTC	CATSRDRDGGRSYEQYF
NA	TRBJ2-3	TRBV7-9	NA	TGTGCCAGCAGCTTAGCGGGGCCCACAGATACGCAGTATTTT	CASSLAGPTDTQYF
TRBD1	TRBJ2-1	TRBV7-9	NA	TGTGCCAGCAGCTTATATGGGACAGAATACAATGAGCAGTTCTTC	CASSLYGTEYNEQFF
NA	TRBJ2-5	TRBV11-2	NA	TGTGCCAGCACCATTGGACCGTACGGAGAGACCCAGTACTTC	CASTIGPYGETQYF
NA	TRBJ2-7	TRBV29-1	NA	TGCAGCGTTCTCTTTGCGGGCGCGCCCGACTCCTACGAGCAGTACTTC	CSVLFAGAPDSYEQYF
NA	TRBJ2-3	TRBV7-9	NA	TGTGCCAGCAGCTTCGGACTACGGGGAACAGATACGCAGTATTTT	CASSFGLRGTDTQYF
NA	TRBJ1-2	TRBV12-3/TRBV12-4	NA	TGTGCCAGCAGGCAGGGGAGGTATGGCTACACCTTC	CASRQGRYGYTF
NA	TRBJ1-1	TRBV18	NA	TGTGCCAGCTCACCGACCTTGAACACTGAAGCTTTCTTT	CASSPTLNTEAFF
NA	TRBJ2-6	TRBV27	NA	TGTGCCAGCAGCTTAAAGCCTCGCGGGGCCAACGTCCTGACTTTC	CASSLKPRGANVLTF
TRBD1	TRBJ1-3	TRBV28	NA	TGTGCCAGCAGACCCGGGACAGGGTCTGGAAACACCATATATTTT	CASRPGTGSGNTIYF
NA	TRBJ2-3	TRBV5-4	NA	TGTGCCAGCAGCTTGAGGTTAGCTAGCACAGATACGCAGTATTTT	CASSLRLASTDTQYF
NA	TRBJ2-5	TRBV18	once	TGTGCCAGCTCACCGGGCCGGACAGACCAAGAGACCCAGTACTTC	CASSPGRTDQETQYF
TRBD2	TRBJ2-7	TRBV3-1/TRBV3-2	NA	TGTGCCAGCAGCGCTGGACTAGCCAACTACGAGCAGTACTTC	CASSAGLANYEQYF
TRBD2	TRBJ2-1	TRBV29-1	NA	TGCAGCGTTGAAGGGCTAGCGGGGGAGTACAATGAGCAGTTCTTC	CSVEGLAGEYNEQFF
NA	TRBJ1-6	TRBV4-2	NA	TGTGCCAGCAGCCAAGAGCTTTCCGCGTATAATTCACCCCTCCACTTT	CASSQELSAYNSPLHF
TRBD1	TRBJ1-2	TRBV27	NA	TGTGCCAGCTGGGACAGGGGTTCCTATGGCTACACCTTC	CASWDRGSYGYTF